This TCR beta chain was profiled in a study of blood T cell repertoires in COVID-19. Looking at the study overall: The origin of the acute and convalescent COVID-19 samples was the United States, Italy and Spain.

CDR3 length equals 14 residues. Germline-derived CDR1 and CDR2 are LNHNV and YYDKDF (reference sequence). V trimming: 5 bases; J trimming: 6 bases; junction bases outside the gene matches: 6. Clones were read by immunoSEQ multiplex PCR, and TCRdb kept only the in-frame ones, dropping some. The sample consists of over 130,000 clones, 88% of them appearing once. By sample fraction, this clone is medium-sized (0.01 to 0.1%). Sample: peripheral blood. This clonotype originated in a man in his fifties or sixties with active or convalescent COVID-19. The chain has TRBV15 and TRBJ2-4; TRBD2 aligns across 8 bases. CDR3 protein: CATSGSGTGNIQYF. DNA for the CDR3: TGTGCCACCAGCGGTAGCGGGACGGGAAACATTCAGTACTTC.